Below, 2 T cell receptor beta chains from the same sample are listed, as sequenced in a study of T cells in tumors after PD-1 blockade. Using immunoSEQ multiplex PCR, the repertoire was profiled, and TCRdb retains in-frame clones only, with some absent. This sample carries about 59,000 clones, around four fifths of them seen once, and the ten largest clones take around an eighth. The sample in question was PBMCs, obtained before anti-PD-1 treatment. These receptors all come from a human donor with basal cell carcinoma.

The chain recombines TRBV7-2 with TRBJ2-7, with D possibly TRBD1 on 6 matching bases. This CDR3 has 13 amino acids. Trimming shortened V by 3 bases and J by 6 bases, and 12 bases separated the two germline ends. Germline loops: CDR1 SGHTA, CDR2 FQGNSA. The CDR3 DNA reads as TGTGCCAGCAGCTTTATGACAGGCTCCGAGCAGTACTTC. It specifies CASSFMTGSEQYF.

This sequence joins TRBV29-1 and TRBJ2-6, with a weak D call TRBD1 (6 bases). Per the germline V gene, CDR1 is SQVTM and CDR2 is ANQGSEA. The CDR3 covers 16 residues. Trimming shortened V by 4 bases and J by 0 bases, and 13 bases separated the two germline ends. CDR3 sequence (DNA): TGCAGCGTTGGGGGCAGGGGTGACTCTGGGGCCAACGTCCTGACTTTC. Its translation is CSVGGRGDSGANVLTF.